The 27 T cell receptor beta chains in this list originate from one sample, sequenced in a study of T cell changes during pregnancy in multiple sclerosis. Repertoires were generated with immunoSEQ multiplex PCR, while TCRdb's copy carries only in-frame clones and drops some. The repertoire holds tens of thousands of clones, with about nine tenths as singletons. This specimen was peripheral blood, taken after pregnancy. The receptor set was obtained from a female donor in good health, enrolled as a control in a pregnancy study.

The chain is built from TRBV6-4 and TRBJ1-1, with a weak D call TRBD1 (5 bases). Trimming removed 3 bases from V and 1 base from J, with 6 bases in between. This CDR3 comprises 13 residues. Germline V lookup: CDR1 MRHNA, CDR2 SNTAGT. The CDR3 reads CASSEQGNTEAFF. In DNA form, the CDR3 reads TGTGCCAGCAGTGAGCAGGGGAACACTGAAGCTTTCTTT.

The V and J genes are TRBV21-1 and TRBJ2-2; the tabulated D call, TRBD2, remains unverified against the DNA. TRBV21-1 corresponds to a pseudogene. The CDR3 is 16 amino acids. The chain's CDR3 is CASSKGGDRDTGELFF. The CDR3 coding sequence is TGTGCCAGCAGCAAAGGGGGGGACCGCGACACCGGGGAGCTGTTTTTT.

This chain links TRBV5-1 with TRBJ2-5; D unresolved. The J call may be mistaken, given a closer DNA end match to TRBJ2-7. The CDR3 is made up of 13 amino acids. The germline V gene encodes CDR1 SGHRS and CDR2 YFSETQ. CDR3 residues: CASARGASYEQYF. The CDR3 DNA is TGCGCCAGCGCCCGAGGTGCCTCCTACGAGCAGTACTTC.

This chain uses TRBV11-2 with TRBJ2-7; D may be TRBD2 (5 bases). The germline CDR1 and CDR2 sequences are SGHAT and FQNNGV. V was clipped by 0 bases and J by 4 bases, with 13 bases between them. The CDR3 runs to 15 residues. The CDR3 spells CASSLDPGWDYEQYF. CDR3 nucleotide sequence: TGTGCCAGCAGCTTAGACCCGGGGTGGGATTACGAGCAGTACTTC.

The chain recombines TRBV5-1 with TRBJ2-1, with TRBD2 as a possible D gene (5 bases). V was pared by 3 bases and J by 6 bases, with 10 bases between. Germline V CDR1 and CDR2: SGHRS, YFSETQ. The CDR3 has 13 residues. The CDR3 nucleotides are TGCGCCAGCAGCTCCGGTCTAGCCAATGAGCAGTTCTTC. Translation: CASSSGLANEQFF.

The chain couples TRBV6-1 to TRBJ2-7; D is uncertain. This CDR3 is built from 14 residues. The germline CDR1 and CDR2 sequences are MNHNS and SASEGT. Trimming removed 10 bases from V and 1 base from J, with 17 bases in between. The DNA of the CDR3 is TGTGCCACCGCCCCTGCTGACATATCCTACGAGCAGTACTTC. It is translated as CATAPADISYEQYF.

The rearrangement links TRBV19 to TRBJ2-3; TRBD2 matches at 7 bases. The J segment lost 6 bases and the V segment lost 5 bases, leaving 5 bases of the junction unmatched. CDR3 length: 13 amino acids. CDR1 LNHDA and CDR2 SQIVND come from the germline V gene (reference sequence). The CDR3 protein is CASSGRLADTQYF. DNA for the CDR3: TGTGCCAGTAGTGGGCGACTAGCCGATACGCAGTATTTT.

V and J are TRBV18 and TRBJ1-1, with TRBD1 identical over 8 bases. CDR1 is KGHSH and CDR2 is LQKENI in the germline V gene. This CDR3 has 17 residues. Trimming removed 2 bases from V and 0 bases from J; junction bases left unmatched: 8. The CDR3 reads CASSPGRQGALNTEAFF. CDR3 sequence (DNA): TGTGCCAGCTCACCAGGTCGGCAGGGGGCCTTGAACACTGAAGCTTTCTTT. The full variable domain, in which reference TRBV18 and TRBJ1-1 provide the parts outside the CDR3, is NAGVMQNPRHLVRRRGQEARLRCSPMKGHSHVYWYRQLPEEGLKFMVYLQKENIIDESGMPKERFSAEFPKEGPSILRIQQVVRGDSAAYFCASSPGRQGALNTEAFFGQGTRLTVV.

The V gene is TRBV7-2, the J gene TRBJ2-2; TRBD2 is a possible D gene (5 bases). The germline gives CDR1 SGHTA, CDR2 FQGNSA. The CDR3 loop spans 13 amino acids. With 8 bases removed from V and 3 bases from J, the gap between germline ends came to 10 bases. In nucleotides, the CDR3 is TGTGCCAGCGAGGGCAGCCACACCGGGGAGCTGTTTTTT. Translating gives CASEGSHTGELFF.

This chain links TRBV7-9 with TRBJ2-7; tentative D call: TRBD2 (5 bases). CDR1 and CDR2 (germline): SEHNR, FQNEAQ (reference sequence). V lost 5 bases, J lost 3 bases, and 14 bases lay in between. CDR3 length: 14 residues. The CDR3 nucleotides read TGTGCCAGCAGCCATGTCTCGGGGTTCTACGAGCAGTACTTC. Its translation: CASSHVSGFYEQYF.

The chain recombines TRBV13 with TRBJ2-1; 9 positions agree with TRBD2. Germline V gives CDR1 PRHDT, CDR2 FYEKMQ (reference sequence). V was clipped by 3 bases and J by 8 bases; unmatched bases: 5. This CDR3 spans 14 amino acids. The CDR3 sequence: CASSLASGKDEQFF. The CDR3 bases are TGTGCCAGCAGCTTGGCTAGCGGGAAAGATGAGCAGTTCTTC.

The chain uses TRBV7-8 and TRBJ1-5; D is ambiguous. There are 12 residues in the CDR3. Germline values: CDR1 SGHVS, CDR2 FQNEAQ. With 5 bases removed from V and 5 bases from J, the gap between germline ends came to 7 bases. In DNA, the CDR3 is TGTGCCAGCAGCCCCTTCTATCAGCCCCAGCATTTT. This translates into CASSPFYQPQHF.

The chain joins TRBV28 to TRBJ2-7; a weak D match, TRBD1 (5 bases). V was trimmed by 2 bases and J by 3 bases, leaving 14 bases between them. Germline V gene data show CDR1 as MDHEN and CDR2 as SYDVKM. The CDR3 loop spans 15 amino acids. The CDR3 DNA reads as TGTGCCAGCAGTTTAAGTAGGCTAGGACACTACGAGCAGTACTTC. It is translated as CASSLSRLGHYEQYF.

The chain recombines TRBV21-1 with TRBJ2-1; TRBD1, the D gene given by the table, was not confirmed from the DNA. TRBV21-1 is given as a pseudogene. There are 16 residues in the CDR3. This CDR3 reads CAMTGGKQSSYNEQFF. Written as DNA, the CDR3 is TGTGCCATGACAGGGGGTAAGCAAAGCTCCTACAATGAGCAGTTCTTC.

The chain has TRBV14 and TRBJ2-7, with 8 nucleotides matching TRBD1. Per the germline V gene, CDR1 is SGHDN and CDR2 is FVKESK. The CDR3 has 13 amino acids. The V and J ends lost 6 bases and 5 bases, in that order; junction bases with no gene match: 6. This CDR3 is CASSRTGHDEQYF. The CDR3 nucleotides read TGTGCCAGCAGTCGGACAGGGCACGACGAGCAGTACTTC.

The chain combines TRBV19 with TRBJ1-6, with 9 nucleotides matching TRBD1. The trim removed 5 bases at V and 7 bases at J, leaving 12 bases unmatched. This CDR3 spans 17 amino acids. CDR1 is LNHDA and CDR2 is SQIVND in the germline V gene (reference sequence). The CDR3 DNA sequence: TGTGCCAGTAGTCCCAACCCCGGGACAGGGTGGAATTCACCCCTCCACTTT. Protein sequence: CASSPNPGTGWNSPLHF.

This rearrangement joins TRBV4-3 to TRBJ1-6; the match to TRBD1 covers 7 bases. Germline CDR1 is LGHNA and CDR2 is YSLEER. With V trimmed by 3 bases and J by 9 bases, 5 bases remained unmatched. This CDR3 is built from 14 residues. The CDR3 protein is CASSHDRDGSPLHF. The CDR3 coding sequence is TGCGCCAGCAGCCACGACAGGGATGGTTCACCCCTCCACTTT.

The rearrangement uses TRBV6-5 and TRBJ2-1; 8 nucleotides line up with TRBD2. The CDR3 is 15 amino acids. Germline loops: CDR1 MNHEY, CDR2 SVGAGI. The V gene end was trimmed by 7 bases and the J gene end by 2 bases; junction bases not matched to a gene: 7. The CDR3 sequence: CASNNGRAPYNEQFF. As DNA, the CDR3 is TGTGCCAGCAACAACGGGAGGGCCCCCTACAATGAGCAGTTCTTC.

The gene calls are TRBV15 and TRBJ2-1, with TRBD2 matching over 11 bases. V gave up 1 base and J gave up 5 bases; unmatched junction bases: 1. The CDR3 runs to 15 residues. Germline values: CDR1 LNHNV, CDR2 YYDKDF (reference sequence). The CDR3, as DNA: TGTGCCACCAGCAGAGGGGGACTAGCGGACAATGAGCAGTTCTTC. Encoded protein: CATSRGGLADNEQFF.

V gene TRBV4-2 combines with J gene TRBJ2-4; maybe TRBD2 (6 bases). CDR1 and CDR2 from the germline V gene are LGHNA and YNFKEQ. V was cut by 5 bases and J by 8 bases, with 22 bases left in between. The CDR3 contains 16 residues. CDR3 nucleotide sequence: TGTGCCAGCAGCTCCCCCCGGGACTGGAGCGGACACATTCAGTACTTC. Its protein is CASSSPRDWSGHIQYF.

This chain links TRBV10-2 with TRBJ2-3, with 10 bases aligning to TRBD2. J was trimmed by 1 base and V by 1 base; bases with no gene match: 11. CDR1 and CDR2 from the germline V gene are WSHSY and SAAADI. The CDR3 loop spans 19 amino acids. The CDR3 DNA sequence: TGCGCCAGCAGTGAGTGGGAAGCGGGGGGGCATCGGGGCACAGATACGCAGTATTTT. Its translation is CASSEWEAGGHRGTDTQYF.

This chain joins TRBV27 and TRBJ2-7, with 11 positions matching TRBD1. This CDR3 is built from 16 residues. J was trimmed by 2 bases and V by 8 bases; bases with no gene match: 11. The germline gives CDR1 MNHEY, CDR2 SMNVEV (reference sequence). The CDR3 spells CASGEGPGQGAYEQYF. CDR3 DNA: TGTGCCAGCGGGGAGGGACCGGGACAGGGGGCCTACGAGCAGTACTTC.

The chain employs TRBV19 and TRBJ2-2, with 7 bases matching TRBD1. This CDR3 spans 16 amino acids. Germline V gives CDR1 LNHDA, CDR2 SQIVND (reference sequence). Trimming at V came to 1 base and at J to 5 bases, leaving 7 bases not matched to a gene. CDR3 coding DNA: TGTGCCAGTAGTATAGGGGCAGGGGGTTGGACCGGGGAGCTGTTTTTT. Encoded protein: CASSIGAGGWTGELFF.

The chain links TRBV6-1 to TRBJ1-2; TRBD1 matches at 8 bases. Germline CDR1 and CDR2: MNHNS and SASEGT. The CDR3 is 16 amino acids. V lost 0 bases and J lost 0; bases outside the gene matches: 3. CDR3 in amino acids: CASSEAWTGSNYGYTF. CDR3 sequence (DNA): TGTGCCAGCAGTGAAGCTTGGACAGGGTCTAACTATGGCTACACCTTC.

The chain links TRBV7-6 to TRBJ1-1; D not resolved. The CDR3 spans 14 residues. Germline assignment: CDR1 SGHVS and CDR2 FNYEAQ. The V end lost 5 bases, the J end lost 3 bases, and 13 bases lay between the germline ends. CDR3 amino acids: CASSPGGMDTEAFF. DNA of the CDR3: TGTGCCAGCAGCCCTGGCGGCATGGACACTGAAGCTTTCTTT.

This sequence joins TRBV29-1 and TRBJ1-1, with D perhaps matching TRBD1 (6 bases). Germline assignment: CDR1 SQVTM and CDR2 ANQGSEA. The CDR3 length is 13 residues. Trimming pared 7 bases from V and 5 bases from J, leaving 17 bases between. The CDR3 reads CSATTGKETEAFF. DNA of the CDR3: TGCAGCGCCACAACAGGGAAGGAAACTGAAGCTTTCTTT.

The chain carries TRBV20-1 and TRBJ2-4; maybe TRBD1 (6 bases). The CDR3 has 11 amino acids. The V end lost 3 bases, the J end lost 6 bases, and 6 bases lay between the germline ends. Germline values: CDR1 DFQATT, CDR2 SNEGSKA (reference sequence). The CDR3 here is CSARDRNIQYF. The CDR3 region has the DNA TGCAGTGCTAGGGACAGAAACATTCAGTACTTC.